This T cell receptor (beta chain) was documented in a study of CD8+CD57+ T cells in acquired aplastic anemia. Looking at the study overall: On average, sorted CD4+ and CD8+ cells gave 3 to 4 ug of DNA. Findings and caveats of the study: Patients showed no significant difference from controls in CD8+ Simpson's diversity. The number of CD8+ CDR3 sequences shared by patients and controls was approximately 31.

Looked up from germline, CDR1 is DFQATT and CDR2 is SNEGSKA (reference sequence). The CDR3 is 13 amino acids. V was shortened by 5 bases and J by 4 bases, with 14 bases between the two germline ends. A remark on this clonotype: Antigen unknown.

Genomic DNA, the template, was used for profiling of the TCR beta VDJ and CDR3. TCRdb ran MiXCR on the reads and lists one entry per CDR3 protein. Of 200,000 or so distinct CDR3 sequences listed, 64% are singletons. This sequence joins TRBV20-1 and TRBJ1-2; tentatively, D is TRBD1 (5 bases). The sequenced sample consisted of sorted CD4+, CD8+, or CD8+CD57+ T cells (not recorded which) from PBMCs. This receptor was taken from a human donor with severe aplastic anemia or a healthy control (not recorded which). The CDR3, as DNA: TGCAGTGCTTCTCGTCGCGGGGGCTATGGCTACACCTTC. This sequence encodes CSASRRGGYGYTF.